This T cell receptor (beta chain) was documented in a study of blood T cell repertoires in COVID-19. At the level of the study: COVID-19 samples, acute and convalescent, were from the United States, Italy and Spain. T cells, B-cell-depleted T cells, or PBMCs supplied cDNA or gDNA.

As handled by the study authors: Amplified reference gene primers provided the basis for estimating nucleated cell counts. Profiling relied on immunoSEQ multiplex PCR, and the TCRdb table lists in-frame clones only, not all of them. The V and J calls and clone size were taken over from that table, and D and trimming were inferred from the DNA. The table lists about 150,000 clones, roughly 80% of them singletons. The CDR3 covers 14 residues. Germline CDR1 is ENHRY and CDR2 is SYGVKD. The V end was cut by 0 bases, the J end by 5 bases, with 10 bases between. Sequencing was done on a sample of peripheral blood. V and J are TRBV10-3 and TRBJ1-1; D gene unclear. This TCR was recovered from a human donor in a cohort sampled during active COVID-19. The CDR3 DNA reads TGTGCCATCAGTGAGTCGCAAGGAGTTACTGAAGCTTTCTTT. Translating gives CAISESQGVTEAFF.